Detailed here is one T cell receptor beta chain. Its antigen is not identified. The sorted Tregs were CD4+CD25+CD127-/low cells. TCRdb analysed the 5' RACE reads with MiXCR anew, one entry per CDR3 protein. The data hold 35,000 to 45,000 distinct CDR3 sequences, with about a fifth observed a single time. Points from the study as a whole: The larger cohort examined one V-J beta rearrangement, not whole repertoires. Tumor memory CD4+ T cell TCR gene usage clustered with blood and lymph node memory CD4+ cells and lymph node naive CD4+ cells.

V shed 4 bases and J shed 3 bases, with 12 bases lying between them. Germline CDR1 SGHTA, CDR2 FQGNSA. This CDR3 spans 14 amino acids. The chain carries TRBV7-2 and TRBJ1-1, with a tentative D call TRBD1 (6 bases). The sample comprised Tregs sorted from a lymph node. The sequence was obtained from a female donor with breast cancer. The CDR3 spells CASSYTTGYTEAFF. Here the CDR3 DNA reads TGTGCCAGCAGCTACACGACAGGCTACACTGAAGCTTTCTTT.